This TCR beta chain was recorded in a study of blood T cells in healthy people across ages. The wider study: When template switching was applied, about one barcoded beta molecule was captured per two T cells.

With regard to this clonotype: The junction does not match germline at one end; this may be a read error.

Whenever a sample was processed, at least 6.5 million PBMCs were isolated. Combining a sample-barcoded 5' primer with a J-beta primer mix, a second PCR ran for roughly 7 to 12 cycles. Every sample gave at least 2.5 million paired-end reads containing CDR3. TCRdb recomputed calls from the 5' RACE reads with MiXCR, one row per CDR3 protein. The sample carries more than 800,000 distinct CDR3 sequences, around 30% recorded once. CDR1 is LNHDA, CDR2 SQIVND, per germline (reference sequence). The CDR3 is 15 amino acids. The specimen sequenced was blood. This TCR came from a woman of 80 years or more in good health. The V call is TRBV19, the J call TRBJ1-4, with D unclear. In DNA form, the CDR3 reads TGTGCCAGTAGTGCCGACCTCAGATTTAATGAAAAACGGTTTTTT. Encoded protein: CASSADLRFNEKRFF.